This TCR beta chain emerged from a study of high-grade serous ovarian cancer treatment subgroups. Study summary: Each sample yielded on average roughly 7,500 unique TCR beta rearrangements from 13,000 or so reads. Study observations and caveats: Clonal relatedness tracked neoantigen level, and by trend copy number and mutation load.

The germline V gene has CDR1 MNHEY and CDR2 SVGAGI. Between the trimmed V and J ends, which lost 7 bases and 4 bases, there was a span of 10 bases. The CDR3 has 12 residues. Clones were read by immunoSEQ multiplex PCR, and TCRdb kept only the in-frame ones, dropping some. Of some 2,100 clones listed, 75% are singletons. Tumor samples were taken before definitive surgery or chemotherapy. This clone was seen once. The antigen is undetermined. This clonotype originated in a human donor with high-grade serous ovarian cancer. The source material was tumor tissue. This chain joins TRBV6-5 and TRBJ1-2; possibly TRBD1 for D (5 bases). CDR3 bases: TGTGCCAGCAAGGGGAACTCCTATGGCTACACCTTC. Translated, it gives CASKGNSYGYTF.